Below are 8 T cell receptor beta chains sequenced from a single sample in a study of shared clonotypes between healthy human individuals. Sequencing used immunoSEQ multiplex PCR; TCRdb keeps in-frame clones, though not all of them. Of around 530,000 clones in the sample, roughly 79% were seen once. Source material: PBMCs. The receptor source for this set is a woman aged 40 to 50 in good health. Some clones in this sample may be carry-over from other donors' samples.

The gene calls are TRBV28 and TRBJ2-7, with 12 bases aligning to TRBD2. This CDR3 has 15 amino acids. J gave up 5 bases and V 6 bases, and 8 bases lay outside the gene matches. Germline V gene lookup returns CDR1 MDHEN and CDR2 SYDVKM. The CDR3 sequence is CASSPSGRVSDEQYF. DNA for the CDR3: TGTGCCAGCAGCCCTAGCGGGAGGGTGAGCGACGAGCAGTACTTC.

This clone was recorded a few times. The chain recombines TRBV30 with TRBJ2-2, with 9 bases lining up with TRBD1. There are 14 residues in the CDR3. Trimming removed 5 bases from V and 2 bases from J; junction bases left unmatched: 3. Germline V gene lookup returns CDR1 GTSNPN and CDR2 SVGIG (reference sequence). CDR3 amino acids: CAWWDRENTGELFF. The CDR3 region has the DNA TGTGCCTGGTGGGACAGGGAAAACACCGGGGAGCTGTTTTTT.

J is TRBJ2-3 and V is TRBV4-1, with D possibly being TRBD2 (6 bases). The V end was cut by 1 base, the J end by 5 bases, with 16 bases between. The CDR3 loop spans 16 amino acids. The V gene's germline CDR1 is MGHRA and CDR2 YSYEKL. The CDR3 DNA follows: TGCGCCAGCAGCCAAGCCGCCCTCGGACTAATAGATACGCAGTATTTT. Protein: CASSQAALGLIDTQYF.

This clone came up a few times. The rearrangement uses TRBV10-3 and TRBJ2-5; 8 nucleotides match TRBD1. Judging by the DNA end, TRBJ2-7 fits better; the J call may be wrong. CDR3 length equals 14 residues. Germline CDR1 reads ENHRY; CDR2 reads SYGVKD. DNA of the CDR3: TGTGCCATCAAAACCGGGACAGGTTCCTACGAGCAGTACTTC. Its protein is CAIKTGTGSYEQYF.

In its sample, this clone was seen a few times. The chain uses TRBV30 and TRBJ1-4; 10 bases are a match to TRBD1. CDR1 GTSNPN and CDR2 SVGIG come from the germline V gene (reference sequence). V lost 3 bases and J lost 2; bases outside the gene matches: 9. The CDR3 length is 17 residues. CDR3 nucleotides: TGTGCCTGGAGCAGACAGGGGGCGGGTTTCACTAATGAAAAACTGTTTTTT. This encodes CAWSRQGAGFTNEKLFF.

The chain employs TRBV7-3 and TRBJ1-5; TRBD1 matches 8 bases. V lost 5 bases, J lost 5 bases, and 2 bases stayed unmatched. Germline values: CDR1 SGHTA, CDR2 FQGTGA. The CDR3 has 13 residues. The CDR3 nucleotides read TGTGCCAGCAGCCAGACAGGGGATCAGCCCCAGCATTTT. Amino acid sequence: CASSQTGDQPQHF.

V usage is TRBV11-3 and J usage is TRBJ2-7; unclear D gene. V lost 1 base, J lost 2 bases, and 12 bases lay in between. Per the germline V gene, CDR1 is SGHNT and CDR2 is YENEEA. CDR3 length: 15 amino acids. The CDR3 DNA reads as TGTGCCAGCAGCTTAGGGGCAGCTGAGGCCTACGAGCAGTACTTC. It is translated as CASSLGAAEAYEQYF.

The chain uses TRBV5-1 and TRBJ2-7; perhaps TRBD1 as D (6 bases). V was pared by 3 bases and J by 2 bases, with 9 bases between. Looked up from germline, CDR1 is SGHRS and CDR2 is YFSETQ. This CDR3 is built from 13 residues. The CDR3 loop reads CASSYRETYEQYF. The DNA for the CDR3 is TGCGCCAGCAGCTACAGGGAAACCTACGAGCAGTACTTC.